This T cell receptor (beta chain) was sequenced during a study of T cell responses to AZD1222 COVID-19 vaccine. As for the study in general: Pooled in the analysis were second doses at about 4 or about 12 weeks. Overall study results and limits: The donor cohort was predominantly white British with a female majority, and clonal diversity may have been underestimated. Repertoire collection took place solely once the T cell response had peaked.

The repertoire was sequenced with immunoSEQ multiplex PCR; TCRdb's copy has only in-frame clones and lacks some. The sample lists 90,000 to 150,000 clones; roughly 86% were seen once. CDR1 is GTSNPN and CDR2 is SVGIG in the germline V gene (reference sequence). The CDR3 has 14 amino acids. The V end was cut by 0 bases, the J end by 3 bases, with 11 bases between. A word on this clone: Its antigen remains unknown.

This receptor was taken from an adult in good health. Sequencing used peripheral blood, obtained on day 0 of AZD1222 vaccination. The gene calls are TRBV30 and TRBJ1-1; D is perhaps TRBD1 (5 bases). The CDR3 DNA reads TGTGCCTGGAGTGTAGCAGGGTATGACACTGAAGCTTTCTTT. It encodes CAWSVAGYDTEAFF.